Reported below is one T cell receptor (beta chain). This clone's antigen is unknown. No base quality values were provided; no much bigger clone lies one nucleotide off. This sample was taken from a study of blood T cells in healthy people across ages (dated by TCRdb to the mid-2010s). Broadly, across the study: Template switching captured roughly one uniquely barcoded TCR beta cDNA molecule per two T cells in model experiments. The donors were divided into four age groups: young (average around 15 years), middle-aged (approximately 39), aged (about 60) and long-lived (about 84). Age-related changes in TCR beta repertoire diversity were measured in the study by deep sequencing normalized with unique cDNA molecular identifiers. Using the same blood draw, the study looked at two additional independent replicas of 1 million unique cDNA reads for two donors, one aged 18 to 30 and the other aged 80 or older.

Library preparation was by 5' RACE. Sequencing used an Illumina HiSeq 2500. A second PCR of 7 to 11 cycles was run with a J-beta primer mix and a sample-barcoded 5' primer. A unique molecular identifier was introduced onto each TCR beta cDNA molecule by a template-switch 5' adaptor carrying 12 random nucleotides. Each sample yielded at least 3 million CDR3-containing paired-end reads. The Mint cDNA synthesis kit, primed by a TRBC-specific oligonucleotide, was used to synthesize first-strand cDNA from all RNA. After uracil-DNA glycosylase treatment, a first 18-cycle PCR used universal primers M1SS and BC2_uni_R on all cDNA. As for how the authors treated the data: For normalization, 1 million high-quality reads were randomly selected from each sample, with every read carrying a distinct molecular identifier. Instead of being binned into consensus sequences, reads that shared molecular identifiers were thrown out. MiTCR, with a Q25 quality threshold and the strictest error-elimination algorithm, was used for CDR3 identification, clonotype clustering and error correction. Lower-bound total TCR beta diversity was estimated with a nonparametric unseen species model using Euler transformation. TCRdb ran its own pipeline on the public reads, namely fastp trimming at Q25 and MiXCR clone calling, and kept in-frame beta chains. Rows are combined by CDR3 protein, so each entry shows the most common genes and DNA. Clone size and V and J calls follow TCRdb, not the original study. A total of about 780,000 distinct CDR3 sequences appear in this sample, roughly 26% of them only once. Of the sample, 3% falls within the top ten clones.

The donors were roughly 40 Caucasian individuals from Russia, aged 6 to 90 years, who were systemically healthy. Each donor gave 8 to 10 milliliters of peripheral blood, drawn into EDTA-treated Vacutainer tubes. Ficoll-Paque density-gradient centrifugation was used to isolate PBMCs, with at least 7 million obtained per sample. Trizol reagent was used to extract total RNA from the PBMCs, yielding at least 5 micrograms per sample. The percentages of naive CD45RAhigh/CD27high T cells were determined by flow cytometry on a PBMC aliquot from every donor. Inclusive of the bounding cysteine and phenylalanine, the CDR3 is 15 residues long. Only the CDR3 part of the read is kept: 45 bases, read in frame from the first base. As encoded in the germline V gene, CDR1 is SGDLS while CDR2 is YYNGEE. Paper-wide results and their limitations: There was a strong correlation between observed TCR beta diversity and the percentage of naive T cells measured by flow cytometry. Compared with the aged group, more naive CD4+ T cells, fewer expanded clones and increased TCR diversity were shown by the long-lived group, suggesting age selection. As age increased, observed TCR beta diversity per million T cells dropped in a roughly linear way, and a significant reduction was already evident by age about 40. Since profiling was done on bulk unsorted PBMCs, naive and antigen-experienced compartments could not be conclusively compared. Estimates of total diversity based on one million sequenced T cells were considered lower bounds and underestimates. Donor CMV infection status was unknown, potentially confounding age-related changes in expanded clonotypes.

These records were also assigned to another study, of T cells of mothers and their children. The second study's authors report: Nine systemically healthy Caucasian individuals, comprising three mothers and their six children, were included as donors. cDNA synthesis used all of the extracted RNA, with around 1.5 ug of RNA in each 15 ul reaction. In the second PCR, sample barcodes and 2-4 random nucleotides were introduced via the M1S primer. Over 10 million TCR beta CDR3 reads came from each mother, compared with around 3 million reads from each child. TCR recombination output is similarly shaped by thymic selection in related and unrelated pairs, with a minor effect exerted by inherited differences. Normalized repertoire overlap in related mother-child pairs was always slightly higher than in unrelated mother-child pairs, but the difference was never significant. No persistent microchimeric T cell clones were found, with a detection sensitivity of approximately 94 clones per million clonotypes. Deep NGS was used in the study to compare the TCR beta repertoires of mothers and children and to look for features that separate related mother-child pairs from unrelated individuals. On average, the children were approximately 11 +/- 4 years old, while the mothers were about 38 +/- 4 years old. After adapters were ligated using NEBNext reagents, the libraries underwent 100+100 nt paired-end sequencing on an Illumina HiSeq 2000. To prevent cross-contamination, the mother and child libraries were prepared one month apart and sequenced in separate runs. Between roughly 450,000 and 2,000,000 distinct TCR beta clonotypes were identified per donor. Naive TCR beta clonotypes were estimated from low-frequency clonotypes matched to each donor's FACS-determined naive share, without sorting.

Recombination connected TRBV9 to TRBJ2-5, with the identity of the D gene unclear. The DNA end is a closer match to TRBJ2-7, so the J assignment may be wrong. Sequencing was done on a sample of blood. The receptor was isolated from a boy aged 5-17 years in good health. The nucleotide sequence is TGTGCCAGCAGCGTAGGCGGCATCGGCCCCTACGAGCAGTACTTC. It translates as CASSVGGIGPYEQYF.